The 2 T cell receptor beta chains listed next were all sequenced from one sample in a study of graft-versus-host responses after intestinal transplantation. Here immunoSEQ multiplex PCR was the method, and the copy in TCRdb shows in-frame clones only, minus some. The profile shows about 97,000 clones, around nine tenths of them singletons. The material was PBMCs, obtained roughly 410 days after intestinal transplant. These receptors were collected from a human patient who received an intestinal transplant, so some T cells may come from the graft donor.

V is TRBV9 and J is TRBJ2-5, with D tentatively TRBD1 or TRBD2 (5 bases each). CDR1 and CDR2 (germline): SGDLS, YYNGEE. The CDR3 totals 12 residues. V shed 4 bases and J shed 5 bases, with 9 bases lying between them. This CDR3 is CASSRGEETQYF. The CDR3 nucleotides are TGTGCCAGCAGCCGAGGGGAGGAGACCCAGTACTTC.

This clone was observed a few times. The chain combines TRBV6-4 with TRBJ1-1, with 8 bases matching TRBD1. With V trimmed by 7 bases and J by 3 bases, 7 bases remained unmatched. The CDR3 is 14 amino acids. From germline, CDR1 is MRHNA and CDR2 SNTAGT. In nucleotides, the CDR3 is TGTGCCAGCACCGAGACAGGGGAACACACTGAAGCTTTCTTT. It specifies CASTETGEHTEAFF.